The rows below give T cell receptor beta chains drawn from one sample of a study of cytomegalovirus exposure and HLA in healthy donors. Data came from immunoSEQ multiplex PCR; TCRdb stores just in-frame clones and leaves some out. The sample comprises over 100,000 clones, 55% to 65% of which are singletons, and roughly 2% rests with the top ten. The sequenced sample was PBMCs. Receptor source: a woman younger than 45 in good health and CMV-seronegative. Both conserved end residues are part of each CDR3. D genes are given only for firm matches. The size field is filled for only some rows; it gives once, few, many or a size class.

TRBJ2-5 | - | TRBV19 | few | CASSIATPEVETQYF | TGTGCCAGTAGTATAGCCACTCCAGAGGTGGAGACCCAGTACTTC
TRBJ2-3 | - | TRBV7-9 | - | CASSSLLSTDTQYF | TGTGCCAGCAGCTCCCTCCTCAGCACAGATACGCAGTATTTT
TRBJ2-3 | TRBD2 | TRBV4-2 | few | CASSLTSGRARDTQYF | TGTGCCAGCAGCCTGACTAGCGGGAGGGCCCGGGATACGCAGTATTTT
TRBJ1-2 | - | TRBV7-3 | few | CASSTYRLTQTRGYTF | TGTGCCAGCAGCACGTACAGGCTCACCCAGACGCGTGGCTACACCTTC
TRBJ2-3 | TRBD2 | TRBV30 | few | CAWGPFGGRGDTQYF | TGTGCCTGGGGGCCGTTCGGTGGGAGGGGTGATACGCAGTATTTT
TRBJ2-7 | TRBD2 | TRBV27 | many | CASSPGWREGVYEQYF | TGTGCCAGCAGCCCCGGCTGGCGGGAGGGAGTGTACGAGCAGTACTTC
TRBJ1-2 | - | TRBV28 | - | CARSTGNYGYTF | TGTGCCAGGAGTACGGGTAACTATGGCTACACCTTC
TRBJ2-3 | TRBD1 | TRBV6-6 | - | CASSDRETDTQYF | TGTGCCAGCAGTGACAGGGAGACAGATACGCAGTATTTT
TRBJ1-1 | - | TRBV11-3 | - | CASSLTGDSEAFF | TGTGCCAGCAGCTTGACAGGAGACAGTGAAGCTTTCTTT
TRBJ2-1 | - | TRBV4-3 | - | CASSQGDSLNEQFF | TGCGCCAGCAGCCAAGGGGACTCCCTAAATGAGCAGTTCTTC
TRBJ2-1 | TRBD1 | TRBV7-9 | once | CASSLARGRYNEQFF | TGTGCCAGCAGCTTAGCCAGGGGGCGCTACAATGAGCAGTTCTTC
TRBJ2-7 | TRBD2 | TRBV5-6 | - | CASRRTSGTTPYEQYF | TGTGCCAGCAGACGCACAAGCGGGACTACTCCCTACGAGCAGTACTTC
TRBJ2-7 | - | TRBV10-1 | - | CASSESEGYEQYF | TGCGCCAGCAGTGAGTCAGAGGGATACGAGCAGTACTTC
TRBJ2-1 | - | TRBV30 | - | CAASGRYNEQFF | TGTGCCGCCAGTGGGAGGTACAACGAGCAGTTCTTC
TRBJ2-5 | TRBD2 | TRBV10-3 | few | CAIGLAGGGETQYF | TGTGCCATCGGGTTAGCGGGAGGCGGAGAGACCCAGTACTTC
TRBJ2-3 | - | TRBV6-5 | few | CASSYLTGVGTDTQYF | TGTGCCAGCAGTTACCTTACGGGAGTCGGAACAGATACGCAGTATTTT
TRBJ1-2 | TRBD1 | TRBV28 | - | CASSPGQVYGYTF | TGTGCCAGCAGCCCGGGACAGGTCTATGGCTACACCTTC
TRBJ1-2 | - | TRBV4-3 | - | CASSQDWGGGYGYTF | TGCGCCAGCAGCCAAGACTGGGGGGGCGGCTATGGCTACACCTTC
TRBJ2-2 | TRBD2 | TRBV7-9 | - | CASSFLSGSGTGELFF | TGTGCCAGCAGCTTTCTGAGCGGGAGTGGGACCGGGGAGCTGTTTTTT
TRBJ1-2 | - | TRBV7-2 | once | CASSFQSLGADGYTF | TGTGCCAGCAGCTTCCAGAGCCTTGGGGCTGACGGCTACACCTTC
TRBJ2-7 | - | TRBV5-1 | - | CASSPDGTARVGQYF | TGCGCCAGCAGCCCGGATGGGACTGCCAGAGTTGGGCAGTACTTC
TRBJ2-7 | - | TRBV6-1 | - | CASSEAPYFSSSYEQYF | TGTGCCAGCAGTGAAGCACCCTACTTTTCGTCCTCCTACGAGCAGTACTTC
TRBJ2-1 | TRBD2 | TRBV13 | - | CASKGTSGVYNEQFF | TGTGCCAGCAAGGGGACTAGCGGGGTCTACAATGAGCAGTTCTTC
TRBJ1-1 | - | TRBV21-1 | few | CASSPGGSGRNTEAFF | TGTGCCAGCAGCCCAGGGGGGAGCGGTAGGAACACTGAAGCTTTCTTT
TRBJ2-6 | - | TRBV28 | - | CASRDYRSGANVLTF | TGTGCCAGCAGAGACTACCGCTCTGGGGCCAACGTCCTGACTTTC
TRBJ1-1 | TRBD1 | TRBV28 | few | CASRTLDRGATEAFF | TGTGCCAGCAGAACCTTGGACAGGGGTGCCACTGAAGCTTTCTTT
TRBJ2-1 | TRBD2 | TRBV5-1 | - | CASSLELAGGSNEQFF | TGCGCCAGCAGCTTGGAACTAGCGGGAGGATCCAATGAGCAGTTCTTC
TRBJ1-5 | - | TRBV28 | - | CASSPRRQVRNQPQHF | TGTGCCAGCAGCCCCAGACGACAGGTTAGGAATCAGCCCCAGCATTTT
TRBJ1-4 | - | TRBV2 | few | CASSVGGANEKLFF | TGTGCCAGCAGTGTAGGGGGAGCTAATGAAAAACTGTTTTTT
TRBJ2-2 | - | TRBV7-3 | - | CASTPFPLQGSLTGELFF | TGTGCCAGCACCCCGTTTCCTCTCCAGGGGAGTCTCACCGGGGAGCTGTTTTTT
TRBJ1-2 | - | TRBV9 | few | CASSVAPENYGYTF | TGTGCCAGCAGCGTAGCGCCGGAGAACTATGGCTACACCTTC
TRBJ2-2 | - | TRBV6-4 | few | CASSVDLMTGELFF | TGTGCCAGCAGTGTTGACTTGATGACCGGGGAGCTGTTTTTT
TRBJ1-1 | - | TRBV6-5 | few | CASSLTAGTEAFF | TGTGCCAGCAGCCTGACGGCGGGCACTGAAGCTTTCTTT
TRBJ1-1 | TRBD1 | TRBV6-5 | - | CASSSGTGWNTEAFF | TGTGCCAGCAGCTCCGGGACAGGATGGAACACTGAAGCTTTCTTT
TRBJ2-1 | - | TRBV13 | - | CASSQDNSDEQFF | TGTGCCAGCAGCCAAGACAACTCGGATGAGCAGTTCTTC
TRBJ1-1 | TRBD1 | TRBV5-4 | once | CASSTVGTVNTEAFF | TGTGCCAGCAGCACCGTCGGGACAGTGAACACTGAAGCTTTCTTT
TRBJ1-1 | - | TRBV19 | medium-sized | CASTPGLTLNTEAFF | TGTGCCAGTACCCCGGGATTAACACTGAACACTGAAGCTTTCTTT
TRBJ1-1 | - | TRBV18 | - | CASSPVRVWNTEAFF | TGTGCCAGCTCACCGGTCAGGGTATGGAACACTGAAGCTTTCTTT
TRBJ2-7 | - | TRBV10-3 | - | CAIGRESYEQYF | TGTGCCATCGGCCGGGAGTCCTACGAGCAGTACTTC
TRBJ1-1 | - | TRBV14 | - | CASSQDRGGWTEAFF | TGTGCCAGCAGCCAAGATCGCGGAGGGTGGACTGAAGCTTTCTTT
TRBJ2-2 | TRBD2 | TRBV9 | - | CASSSTHREGLVMDRTGTGELFF | TGTGCCAGCAGCTCGACCCATCGGGAGGGCCTCGTTATGGACCGGACCGGGACCGGGGAGCTGTTTTTT
TRBJ1-1 | TRBD1 | TRBV6-5 | few | CASSYSQGSTEAFF | TGTGCCAGCAGTTACTCACAGGGGAGTACTGAAGCTTTCTTT
TRBJ2-5 | TRBD1 | TRBV11-2 | - | CASSLIGQGEETQYF | TGTGCCAGCAGCTTAATTGGTCAGGGGGAAGAGACCCAGTACTTC
TRBJ2-2 | - | TRBV5-1 | - | CASSFRSGDNTGELFF | TGCGCCAGCAGCTTCAGGTCAGGGGACAACACCGGGGAGCTGTTTTTT
TRBJ1-1 | - | TRBV29-1 | - | CSVEDHRVAEAFF | TGCAGCGTTGAAGATCACCGGGTGGCTGAAGCTTTCTTT
TRBJ2-1 | - | TRBV5-1 | - | CASSFSGTEGGEQFF | TGCGCCAGCAGCTTTAGCGGAACTGAGGGCGGTGAGCAGTTCTTC
TRBJ1-1 | TRBD1 | TRBV15 | - | CATSRAGTGNTEAFF | TGTGCCACCAGCAGAGCCGGGACAGGTAACACTGAAGCTTTCTTT
TRBJ1-1 | - | TRBV28 | - | CASSLYRARNTEAFF | TGTGCCAGCAGTTTATACAGGGCGAGGAACACTGAAGCTTTCTTT
TRBJ2-1 | TRBD2 | TRBV5-1 | - | CASSLGQRDLYNEQFF | TGCGCCAGCAGCTTGGGACAGCGGGACCTTTACAATGAGCAGTTCTTC